Detailed here is one T cell receptor beta chain. These data are taken from a study of sequential checkpoint blockade in melanoma. As for the study in general: First-line arms were nivolumab then ipilimumab, or the reverse, randomized 1:1. After both sequences, patients received maintenance nivolumab.

TCRdb's table, derived via immunoSEQ multiplex PCR, lists solely in-frame clones and lacks some. The table has over 8,000 clones, more than 60% seen once; the top ten hold around 10%. The treatment here: randomized to nivolumab then ipilimumab (arm A) or the reverse (arm B). PBMC sorting kept live CD3+CD8+ cells without CD19 or CD56. J lost 6 bases, V lost 3 bases, and 6 bases had no gene match. There are 14 residues in the CDR3. Per germline, CDR1 SGDLS and CDR2 YYNGEE. The genes are TRBV9 and TRBJ2-7; TRBD1 matches 10 bases. The sequence was collected from a human donor with melanoma. Sequencing was performed on CD8+ T cells sorted from blood (inferred from file names), taken from a patient given nivolumab and ipilimumab in sequence. CDR3 loop: CASSAGTGVGEQYF. DNA for the CDR3: TGTGCCAGCAGCGCCGGGACAGGGGTCGGCGAGCAGTACTTC. Full variable domain (rest looked up from reference TRBV9 and TRBJ2-7): DSGVTQTPKHLITATGQRVTLRCSPRSGDLSVYWYQQSLDQGLQFLIQYYNGEERAKGNILERFSAQQFPDLHSELNLSSLELGDSALYFCASSAGTGVGEQYFGPGTRLTVT.